The T cell receptor (beta chain) described here comes from a study of neurological immune-mediated disorders (dated by TCRdb to between 2018 and 2021). In terms of the full investigation: Among the approximately 34 multiple sclerosis patients, approximately 30 had relapsing-remitting MS and 3 had secondary progressive MS. The study compared peripheral blood TCR-beta repertoires of HTLV-I-associated myelopathy (HAM/TSP) patients, multiple sclerosis patients and healthy controls using UMI-based sequencing. Alongside PBMC samples, the set of more than 80 TCR-beta libraries contained longitudinal samples, technical triplicates, and paired CD4+ and CD8+ T-cell subsets that had been sorted. The cohort included about 70 subjects: approximately 14 with HAM/TSP, some 34 with multiple sclerosis, and around 20 healthy controls. The study at large found these results: In a phylogenetic analysis, the repertoires of 18 out of 34 MS patients fell into a single cluster of related CDR3 sequences, pointing to a possible signature at the repertoire level. TCR clonal expansion was highest in HAM/TSP patients and lowest in MS patients, with MS patients falling below even healthy controls. No clinical or MRI features were associated with the MS cluster, and the authors said that larger cohorts are needed. Across subjects, expanded clones never shared an identical CDR3 amino acid sequence, which suggests that the TCR-beta repertoires in every group were private.

Libraries from unsorted PBMCs were made from 2 million PBMCs kept in RNAlater at -80 degrees C until RNA extraction. The multiple sclerosis patients were enrolled in a US clinical protocol that used magnetic resonance imaging to evaluate disease progression. Peripheral blood underwent Ficoll-Hypaque density gradient centrifugation to isolate PBMCs, which were then cryopreserved in liquid nitrogen. cDNA synthesis used template-switch 5'RACE with a primer carrying a 10-nucleotide random unique molecular identifier tagging each TCR transcript. Every sequencing run covered 15-18 subjects and yielded more than 170 million TCR-beta sequences. The RNeasy kit was used to extract total RNA. Using the KAPA Real-time Library Amplification kit, TCR-beta VDJ regions were amplified with primers for the TCR constant region and the 5'RACE anchor. A first PCR added sample indexes and Illumina adaptors, after which a second PCR increased the library yield. After Ampure bead purification, the TCR product of roughly 650 bp was size-selected on a 2% E-gel SizeSelection system. Before pooling, libraries had their quality checked on a Bioanalyzer, their concentration measured with Qubit, and their quantity determined with the Kapa Library Quantification kit. Paired-end 2 x 150 bp sequencing of the libraries was performed on an Illumina HiSeq 2500. To increase sequence diversity, about 25-31% phiX was spiked into each library pool. The authors' pipeline ran thus. Quality-filtered reads were processed with the UMI-based MiGEC pipeline, and over 85% of raw TCR sequences were removed by the MiGEC pipeline during error correction. IMGT germline references were used for alignment of VDJ genes, and clonotypes were defined by a unique CDR3 amino acid sequence together with V-J genes. Clonal expansion, Shannon diversity, and CDR3 relatedness (CalcPairwiseDistances, ClusterSamples) were evaluated with VDJtools, and phylogenetic trees were built with CLCbio workbench. A clone was classed as expanded if it had 8 or more unique UMIs, a cutoff based on coefficient-of-variation modelling across technical triplicates. Through fastp at Q25 and MiXCR, TCRdb rebuilt clones from the public reads, retaining in-frame beta chains. Each entry is one CDR3 protein sequence, shown with its most common DNA and genes. TCRdb, not the original authors, processed these V and J calls. The sample table lists 50,000 to 75,000 distinct CDR3 sequences, roughly 3.7% of them with a count of one. The ten biggest clones cover around 2.7% of the sample.

This clonotype is characterized as medium-sized (0.01 to 0.1%). Its specific antigen is unknown. No base-level quality is on record; no much larger clone is a single base apart. The source is a man aged 45-65 years with multiple sclerosis. The sequencing sample was made of PBMCs.

For the CDR3, the sequence is CASSGTRTVMNTEAFF. At the DNA level, the sequence is TGTGCCAGCAGTGGGACCCGTACGGTGATGAACACTGAAGCTTTCTTT. The rearranged chain carries TRBV2 and TRBJ1-1; no confident D gene assignment can be made. The CDR3 goes from the cysteine to the phenylalanine over 16 residues. CDR3 DNA is the only sequence kept; it has 48 bases, read in frame from the first base. The germline V gene gives CDR1 as SNHLY and CDR2 as FYNNEI. V and J are truncated by 4 bases and 0 bases respectively, leaving an intervening sequence of 15 bases. Outside the CDR3, residues come from the reference TRBV2 and TRBJ1-1 proteins, so the full variable domain is: EPEVTQTPSHQVTQMGQEVILRCVPISNHLYFYWYRQILGQKVEFLVSFYNNEISEKSEIFDDQFSVERPDGSNFTLKIRSTKLEDSAMYFCASSGTRTVMNTEAFFGQGTRLTVV.